The 18 T cell receptor beta chains below come from one sample, sequenced in a study of T cells in women clearing cervical HPV infection. Here immunoSEQ multiplex PCR was the method, and the copy in TCRdb shows in-frame clones only, minus some. There are about 30,000 clones in the sample, with around 7% held by the top ten. Sequenced: blood buffy coat. Receptors originate from a woman aged 18 to 69 with a cervical HPV16 infection that either progressed to CIN3+ or cleared (not recorded which).

A remark on this clone: The CDR3 goes on 3 residues after the read ends, and that part is filled in from the germline J gene. The chain uses TRBV7-6 and TRBJ2-7, with TRBD1 matching over 7 bases. Germline V gene sequence: CDR1 SGHVS, CDR2 FNYEAQ. J was trimmed by 5 bases and V by 5 bases; bases with no gene match: 9. The CDR3 extends over 14 amino acids. CDR3 amino acids: CASSPQGRRDEQYF. The CDR3 bases that were read are TGTGCCAGCAGCCCACAGGGGAGAAGGGACGAG.

As to this clone: The read falls 3 residues short of the CDR3 end, and the missing part is taken from the germline J gene. The chain combines TRBV7-3 with TRBJ2-2; TRBD1 might be the D (6 bases). Trimming removed 1 base at V and 1 base at J, with 10 bases between. The CDR3 runs 16 residues. Germline lookup yields CDR1 SGHTA and CDR2 FQGTGA. The DNA read from the CDR3 is TGTGCCAGCAGCTTAAACCCAGGGGTGAACACCGGGGAG. It yields the protein CASSLNPGVNTGE. The full CDR3 sequence reads CASSLNPGVNTGELFF.

To note about this clone: The observed sequence ends 3 residues before the CDR3 terminus, with the missing tail filled in from the germline J gene. The chain has TRBV5-1 and TRBJ2-2; 7 positions agree with TRBD1. The J segment lost 5 bases and the V segment lost 0 bases, leaving 10 bases of the junction unmatched. This CDR3 is built from 17 residues. CDR1 and CDR2 (germline): SGHRS, YFSETQ. Here the CDR3 reads CASSLGSGRGQTGELFF. The part of the CDR3 DNA that was read is TGCGCCAGCAGCTTGGGGTCGGGTCGGGGACAGACCGGGGAG. The entire variable domain, with the rest obtained from reference TRBV5-1 and TRBJ2-2, is as follows: KAGVTQTPRYLIKTRGQQVTLSCSPISGHRSVSWYQQTPGQGLQFLFEYFSETQRNKGNFPGRFSGRQFSNSRSEMNVSTLELGDSALYLCASSLGSGRGQTGELFFGEGSRLTVL.

As concerns this clone: The read finishes 3 residues shy of the CDR3 end, and the germline J gene is used to complete it. The chain carries TRBV5-1 and TRBJ2-3; the match to TRBD2 covers 8 bases. The CDR3 is 14 residues long. Germline V gene lookup returns CDR1 SGHRS and CDR2 YFSETQ. Trimming removed 4 bases from V and 1 base from J; junction bases left unmatched: 2. The CDR3 protein is CASSTAGGTDTQYF. Incomplete CDR3 DNA: TGCGCCAGCAGCACAGCGGGGGGCACAGATACG.

With respect to this clone: Read data end 3 residues before the CDR3 end; the end is taken from the germline J gene. The rearrangement uses TRBV2 and TRBJ1-1; D unclear. Between the trimmed V and J ends, which lost 4 bases and 3 bases, there was a span of 12 bases. The germline V gene has CDR1 SNHLY and CDR2 FYNNEI. CDR3 size: 14 residues. The DNA read from the CDR3 is TGTGCCAGCAGTGTCGCCAGGTTCGACACTGAA. Its protein is CASSVARFDTE. The complete CDR3 reads CASSVARFDTEAFF.

Comment on this clone: The read ends 3 residues before the CDR3 terminus; that terminus is restored from the germline J gene. The rearrangement links TRBV19 to TRBJ2-1, with TRBD2 as a possible D gene (7 bases). Per the germline V gene, CDR1 is LNHDA and CDR2 is SQIVND (reference sequence). The CDR3 is 16 residues long. The V end was cut by 3 bases, the J end by 4 bases, with 16 bases between. The CDR3 is CASSIGWGGQYNEQFF. Incomplete CDR3 DNA: TGTGCCAGTAGTATCGGGTGGGGGGGCCAGTACAATGAG.

A note on this clone: The missing CDR3 end, 3 residues past where the read stops, is filled in from the germline J gene. The chain carries TRBV13 and TRBJ2-7, with TRBD1 matching 10 bases. V shed 2 bases, J shed 4 bases, and the junction held 5 bases outside the gene matches. Germline V gives CDR1 PRHDT, CDR2 FYEKMQ (reference sequence). The CDR3 runs 15 residues. The CDR3 loop is CASSLSRDRGYEQYF. Partial CDR3 DNA: TGTGCCAGCAGCTTATCTAGGGACAGGGGATACGAG.

Concerning this clone: The read stops 3 residues short of the end of the CDR3; the missing end is completed from the germline J gene. V and J are TRBV7-7 and TRBJ2-7; the D is unclear. V dropped 2 bases and J dropped 0 bases, with 8 bases sitting between them. The CDR3 length is 14 residues. In germline, CDR1 is SSHAT, CDR2 FNYEAQ (reference sequence). The CDR3 DNA, read in part, is TGTGCCAGCAGCTTATCTGAAGGCTCCTACGAG. Amino acids: CASSLSEGSYE. In full, the CDR3 is CASSLSEGSYEQYF.

Regarding this clone: The sequenced fragment ends 3 residues before the CDR3 boundary, so the rest is inferred from the germline J gene. The chain couples TRBV9 to TRBJ1-4; 10 positions agree with TRBD1. The CDR3 is made up of 15 amino acids. CDR1 and CDR2 (germline): SGDLS, YYNGEE. V trimming: 4 bases; J trimming: 8 bases; junction bases outside the gene matches: 8. Partial CDR3 DNA: TGTGCCAGCAGCCCCATTGGGGACAGGGGAGAAAAA. Translating it yields CASSPIGDRGEK. The complete CDR3 sequence is CASSPIGDRGEKLFF.

Concerning this clone: The read ends 3 residues before the CDR3 terminus; that terminus is restored from the germline J gene. The rearrangement uses TRBV7-3 and TRBJ1-2; D is perhaps TRBD1 (5 bases). CDR3 length equals 16 residues. Germline V gives CDR1 SGHTA, CDR2 FQGTGA. Trimming left V 1 base short and J 6 bases short, with 18 bases between. The sequenced CDR3 bases are TGTGCCAGCAGCTTAAATCCTGGGCCGCAGGGAGATGGC. Its protein is CASSLNPGPQGDG. The entire CDR3 is CASSLNPGPQGDGYTF. Combining the CDR3 with reference TRBV7-3 and TRBJ1-2 gives the whole variable domain GAGVSQTPSNKVTEKGKYVELRCDPISGHTALYWYRQSLGQGPEFLIYFQGTGAADDSGLPNDRFFAVRPEGSVSTLKIQRTERGDSAVYLCASSLNPGPQGDGYTFGSGTRLTVV.

A note on this clone: The read terminates 3 residues ahead of where the CDR3 ends, so the germline J gene completes it. The chain joins TRBV5-4 to TRBJ1-3; perhaps TRBD1 as D (5 bases). The germline CDR1 and CDR2 sequences are SGHNT and YYREEE (reference sequence). Trimming left V 0 bases short and J 2 bases short, with 6 bases between. This CDR3 has 14 amino acids. Incomplete CDR3 DNA: TGTGCCAGCAGCTTGGAGGGGCCTGGAAACACC. Protein: CASSLEGPGNT. The entire CDR3 protein reads CASSLEGPGNTIYF.

Notes on this clone: The read terminates 3 residues ahead of where the CDR3 ends, so the germline J gene completes it. The J gene is TRBJ1-2, the V gene TRBV14; 7 bases fit TRBD1. The V segment lost 4 bases and the J segment 5 bases; nucleotides outside the gene matches: 10. CDR3 length: 15 residues. Germline V lookup: CDR1 SGHDN, CDR2 FVKESK. CDR3 DNA (partial): TGTGCCAGCAGCCCCCTTGGGGGGACAGCTTATGGC. This sequence encodes CASSPLGGTAYG. The entire CDR3 reads CASSPLGGTAYGYTF.

Regarding this clone: The sequence runs out 3 residues before the end of the CDR3; the remainder is reconstructed from the germline J gene. The chain is built from TRBV19 and TRBJ2-5; TRBD1 is a possible D gene (6 bases). This CDR3 contains 14 residues. V dropped 5 bases and J dropped 5 bases, with 15 bases sitting between them. Germline V CDR1 and CDR2: LNHDA, SQIVND (reference sequence). CDR3 sequence: CASSFRKGVETQYF. The covered CDR3 bases are TGTGCCAGTAGTTTCCGGAAGGGGGTCGAGACC.

For this clone: The read halts 3 residues ahead of the CDR3 end, with the missing end drawn from the germline J gene. This rearrangement joins TRBV30 to TRBJ1-4; D unclear. Trimming stripped 5 bases from V and 0 bases from J, with 7 bases between. CDR1 and CDR2 from the germline V gene are GTSNPN and SVGIG (reference sequence). The CDR3 is 13 residues long. The CDR3 protein is CAWGRATNEKLFF. The sequenced CDR3 bases are TGTGCCTGGGGGCGGGCAACTAATGAAAAA. The variable domain in full, completed from reference TRBV30 and TRBJ1-4, reads SQTIHQWPATLVQPVGSPLSLECTVEGTSNPNLYWYRQAAGRGLQLLFYSVGIGQISSEVPQNLSASRPQDRQFILSSKKLLLSDSGFYLCAWGRATNEKLFFGSGTQLSVL.

Comment on this clone: The read falls 3 residues short of the CDR3 end, and the missing part is taken from the germline J gene. This chain uses TRBV12-3 or TRBV12-4 with TRBJ1-2; weak D call: TRBD1 (6 bases). CDR3 length: 12 residues. The CDR3 protein is CASTLRGLGYTF. The sequenced part of the CDR3 DNA is TGTGCCAGCACCCTGAGGGGGTTGGGC.

Notes on this clone: The read ends 3 residues shy of where the CDR3 ends; the end is completed using the germline J gene. The rearrangement links TRBV7-6 to TRBJ2-5; D unresolved. The CDR3 sequence is 14 residues long. V lost 5 bases to trimming and J lost 0 bases, with 10 bases between them. Germline V lookup: CDR1 SGHVS, CDR2 FNYEAQ. The CDR3 region is CASSPEAYQETQYF. Incomplete CDR3 DNA: TGTGCCAGCAGCCCAGAGGCTTACCAAGAGACC.

To note about this clone: The missing CDR3 end, 3 residues past where the read stops, is filled in from the germline J gene. V gene TRBV7-9 combines with J gene TRBJ2-7; 7 bases align to TRBD1. The CDR3 is 13 residues long. J was trimmed by 3 bases and V by 3 bases; bases with no gene match: 2. Germline V gene sequence: CDR1 SEHNR, CDR2 FQNEAQ (reference sequence). This CDR3 is CASSFGTDYEQYF. The CDR3 bases that were read are TGTGCCAGCAGCTTCGGGACAGACTACGAG.

As for this clone: Read data end 3 residues before the CDR3 end; the end is taken from the germline J gene. The gene calls are TRBV7-2 and TRBJ2-5; D gene uncertain. This CDR3 has 15 residues. CDR1 and CDR2 from the germline V gene are SGHTA and FQGNSA. V lost 2 bases and J lost 1, with 11 bases in between. This CDR3 is CASSLIALSQETQYF. The DNA read from the CDR3 is TGTGCCAGCAGCTTAATTGCGCTTTCCCAAGAGACC.